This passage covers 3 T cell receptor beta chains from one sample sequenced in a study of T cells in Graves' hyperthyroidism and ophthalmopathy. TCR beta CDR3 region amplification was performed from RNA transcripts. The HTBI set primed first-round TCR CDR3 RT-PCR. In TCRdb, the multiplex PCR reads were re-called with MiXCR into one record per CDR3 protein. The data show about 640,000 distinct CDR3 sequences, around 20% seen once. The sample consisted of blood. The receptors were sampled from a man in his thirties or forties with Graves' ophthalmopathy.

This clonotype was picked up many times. The CDR3 sequence is CSARDLRSYEQYF. Here the CDR3 DNA reads TGCAGTGCTAGAGACCTCCGCTCCTACGAGCAGTACTTC. The V call is TRBV20-1, the J call TRBJ2-7, with no clear D. The V gene's germline CDR1 is DFQATT and CDR2 SNEGSKA (reference sequence). This CDR3 region has 13 residues. The V end lost 0 bases, the J end lost 0 bases, and 6 bases lay between the germline ends.

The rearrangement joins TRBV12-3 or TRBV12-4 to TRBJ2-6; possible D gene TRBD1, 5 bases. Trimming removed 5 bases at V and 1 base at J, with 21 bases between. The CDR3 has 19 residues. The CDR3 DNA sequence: TGTGCCAGCAGTCCGCCCCGGGCAGGGATTTTTTCTGGGGCCAACGTCCTGACTTTC. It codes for CASSPPRAGIFSGANVLTF.

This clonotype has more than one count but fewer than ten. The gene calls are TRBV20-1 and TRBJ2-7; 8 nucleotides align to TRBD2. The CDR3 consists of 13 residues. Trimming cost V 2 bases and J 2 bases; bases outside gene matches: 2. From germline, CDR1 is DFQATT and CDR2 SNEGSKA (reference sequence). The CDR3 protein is CSARSGGPYEQYF. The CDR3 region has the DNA TGCAGTGCTAGAAGCGGGGGCCCCTACGAGCAGTACTTC.